The 10 T cell receptor beta chains reported below all come from one sample, sequenced in a study of T cell clonotyping in hematopoietic cell transplantation. Time point meaning: recipient sample about 28 days before transplant, after cytoreduction. Sequencing was performed with immunoSEQ multiplex PCR; in TCRdb, only in-frame clones are kept and a portion is missing. The top ten hold approximately 22% of the sample, which has approximately 25,000 clones, roughly 82% seen once. This sample comprised peripheral blood mononuclear cells, obtained before stem cell transplant. The source of these receptors is a woman aged 55-70 years with acute myeloid leukemia. Some clones in this sample may be carry-over from other donors' samples.

This clone was observed a single time. The rearrangement links TRBV6-5 to TRBJ2-2, with D unclear. Germline loops: CDR1 MNHEY, CDR2 SVGAGI. The V end lost 1 base, the J end lost 1 base, and 7 bases lay between the germline ends. The CDR3 is 15 amino acids. The CDR3: CASSYWQKNTGELFF. The CDR3 DNA reads TGTGCCAGCAGTTACTGGCAGAAGAACACCGGGGAGCTGTTTTTT.

The chain has TRBV28 and TRBJ1-1; 8 bases are shared with TRBD1. The CDR3 length is 13 residues. CDR1 and CDR2 from the germline V gene are MDHEN and SYDVKM. V trimming: 5 bases; J trimming: 11 bases; junction bases outside the gene matches: 10. The CDR3 DNA is TGTGCCAGCAGTACGGACAGGGAGCGGTATGCTTTCTTT. It specifies CASSTDRERYAFF.

The sample holds one count of this clone. The chain uses TRBV7-9 and TRBJ1-2; 9 bases line up with TRBD1. The junction had 6 bases not matched to a gene; V was cut back by 5 bases and J by 8 bases. The CDR3 contains 13 residues. Germline CDR1 reads SEHNR; CDR2 reads FQNEAQ (reference sequence). The CDR3 sequence: CASSTTGGRGYTF. The CDR3 DNA reads as TGTGCCAGCAGCACCACAGGGGGCAGAGGCTACACCTTC.

This clone was detected once. The rearrangement links TRBV6-5 to TRBJ2-3; 10 bases are a match to TRBD2. This CDR3 spans 15 amino acids. V trimming: 3 bases; J trimming: 6 bases; junction bases outside the gene matches: 6. Germline CDR1 and CDR2: MNHEY and SVGAGI. CDR3 sequence: CASSYRLAGDDTQYF. CDR3 sequence (DNA): TGTGCCAGCAGTTATCGGCTAGCGGGGGATGATACGCAGTATTTT.

A single count supports this clone. The chain is built from TRBV21-1 and TRBJ1-1. TRBV21-1 is flagged as a pseudogene. The CDR3 covers 11 residues. DNA for the CDR3: TGTGCCAGCAGCAGGTTGCCTGAAGCTTTCTTT. It encodes CASSRLPEAFF.

The chain has TRBV19 and TRBJ2-6, with D unresolved. Per germline, CDR1 LNHDA and CDR2 SQIVND (reference sequence). V dropped 5 bases and J dropped 0 bases, with 5 bases sitting between them. The CDR3 covers 14 residues. CDR3 sequence (DNA): TGTGCCAGTAGTCTGGTCTCTGGGGCCAACGTCCTGACTTTC. Protein: CASSLVSGANVLTF.

The chain combines TRBV5-4 with TRBJ1-2, with D maybe TRBD1 (5 bases). Trimming stripped 2 bases from V and 4 bases from J, with 12 bases between. CDR3 length: 14 residues. Germline CDR1 and CDR2: SGHNT and YYREEE (reference sequence). The CDR3 DNA follows: TGTGCCAGCAGCTTCGGAGGGGCCGTCTATGGCTACACCTTC. It is translated as CASSFGGAVYGYTF. The entire variable domain, with the rest obtained from reference TRBV5-4 and TRBJ1-2, is as follows: ETGVTQSPTHLIKTRGQQVTLRCSSQSGHNTVSWYQQALGQGPQFIFQYYREEENGRGNFPPRFSGLQFPNYSSELNVNALELDDSALYLCASSFGGAVYGYTFGSGTRLTVV.

V gene TRBV27 combines with J gene TRBJ2-1, with 8 bases lining up with TRBD1. CDR3 length equals 14 residues. Germline trimming cut 6 bases from V and 7 bases from J; bases unmatched to any gene: 8. The germline gives CDR1 MNHEY, CDR2 SMNVEV (reference sequence). The CDR3 protein is CASRTDRAGNEQFF. CDR3 bases: TGTGCCAGCAGGACGGACAGGGCGGGGAATGAGCAGTTCTTC.

The CDR3 reads CASSVGLQGPLQRETQYF. DNA for the CDR3: TGTGCCAGCAGCGTAGGCCTCCAGGGCCCCCTCCAAAGAGAGACCCAGTACTTC. The chain joins TRBV9 to TRBJ2-5; the D gene is possibly TRBD1 (5 bases). The CDR3 is 18 residues long. Germline V gives CDR1 SGDLS, CDR2 YYNGEE. Trimming stripped 0 bases from V and 4 bases from J, with 22 bases between.

The V gene is TRBV10-3, the J gene TRBJ2-7; the D gene is possibly TRBD2 (6 bases). In germline, CDR1 is ENHRY, CDR2 SYGVKD. CDR3 length: 11 residues. V lost 6 bases, J lost 4 bases, and 7 bases lay in between. The CDR3 DNA reads as TGTGCCATCAGCGGGGGTTACGAGCAGTACTTC. Protein sequence: CAISGGYEQYF.